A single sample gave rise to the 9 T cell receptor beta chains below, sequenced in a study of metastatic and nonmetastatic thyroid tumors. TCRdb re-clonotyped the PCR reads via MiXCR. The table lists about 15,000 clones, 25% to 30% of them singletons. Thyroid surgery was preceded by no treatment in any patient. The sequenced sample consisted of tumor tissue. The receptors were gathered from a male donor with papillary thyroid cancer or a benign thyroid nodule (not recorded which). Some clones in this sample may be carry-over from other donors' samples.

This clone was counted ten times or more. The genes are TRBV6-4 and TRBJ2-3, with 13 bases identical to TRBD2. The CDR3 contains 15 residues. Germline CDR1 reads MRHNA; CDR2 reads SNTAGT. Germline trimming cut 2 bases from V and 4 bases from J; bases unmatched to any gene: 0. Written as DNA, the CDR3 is TGTGCCAGCAGTGACGGGACTAGCGGGGCAGATACGCAGTATTTT. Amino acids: CASSDGTSGADTQYF.

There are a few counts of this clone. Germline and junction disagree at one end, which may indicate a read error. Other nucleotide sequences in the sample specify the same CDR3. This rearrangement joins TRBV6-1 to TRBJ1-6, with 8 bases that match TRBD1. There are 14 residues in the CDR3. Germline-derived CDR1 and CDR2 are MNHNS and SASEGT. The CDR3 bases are TGCGCCAGCACCCGGACAGGGTCTAATTCACCCCTCCACTTT. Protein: CASTRTGSNSPLHF.

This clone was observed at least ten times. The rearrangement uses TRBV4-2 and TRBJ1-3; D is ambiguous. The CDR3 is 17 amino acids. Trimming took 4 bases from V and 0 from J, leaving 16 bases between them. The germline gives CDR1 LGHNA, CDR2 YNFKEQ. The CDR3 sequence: CASSPWGTTDSGNTIYF. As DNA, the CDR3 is TGTGCCAGCAGCCCGTGGGGAACGACCGACTCTGGAAACACCATATATTTT.

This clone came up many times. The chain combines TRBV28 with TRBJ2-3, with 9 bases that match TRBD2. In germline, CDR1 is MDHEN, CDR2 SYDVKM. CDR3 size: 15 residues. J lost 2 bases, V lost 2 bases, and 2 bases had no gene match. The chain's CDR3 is CASSLPSGITDTQYF. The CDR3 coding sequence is TGTGCCAGCAGTTTACCTAGCGGGATCACAGATACGCAGTATTTT.

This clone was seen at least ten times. The CDR3 coding sequence is TGTGCCAGCAGCCAAGAGTCGGGGGCGGGCACAGATACGCAGTATTTT. This encodes CASSQESGAGTDTQYF. The chain recombines TRBV3-1 with TRBJ2-3; D assignment may be TRBD1 or TRBD2 (6 bases each). Germline lookup yields CDR1 LGHDT and CDR2 YNNKEL (reference sequence). V gave up 0 bases and J gave up 1 base, with 11 bases separating them. This CDR3 has 16 residues.

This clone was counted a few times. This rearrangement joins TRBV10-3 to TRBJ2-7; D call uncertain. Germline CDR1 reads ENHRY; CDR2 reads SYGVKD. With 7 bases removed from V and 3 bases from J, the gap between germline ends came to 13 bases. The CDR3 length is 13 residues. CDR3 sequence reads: CAIKTEDNYEQYF. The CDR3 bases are TGTGCCATCAAAACTGAAGATAACTACGAGCAGTACTTC.

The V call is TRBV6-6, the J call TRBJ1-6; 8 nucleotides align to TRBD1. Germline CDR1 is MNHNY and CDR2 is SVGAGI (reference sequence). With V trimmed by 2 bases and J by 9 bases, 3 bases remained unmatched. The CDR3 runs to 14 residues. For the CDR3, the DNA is TGTGCCAGCAGTTACCTCCAGGGGGCTTCACCCCTCCACTTT. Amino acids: CASSYLQGASPLHF.

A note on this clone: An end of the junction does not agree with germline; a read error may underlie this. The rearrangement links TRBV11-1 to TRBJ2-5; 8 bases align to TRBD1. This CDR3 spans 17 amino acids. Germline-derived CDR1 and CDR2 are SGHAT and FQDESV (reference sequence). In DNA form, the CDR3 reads TGTGGCAGCACCTTTGTGGCCGACAGGGGTGGTTTGGAGACCCAGTACTTC. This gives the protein CGSTFVADRGGLETQYF.

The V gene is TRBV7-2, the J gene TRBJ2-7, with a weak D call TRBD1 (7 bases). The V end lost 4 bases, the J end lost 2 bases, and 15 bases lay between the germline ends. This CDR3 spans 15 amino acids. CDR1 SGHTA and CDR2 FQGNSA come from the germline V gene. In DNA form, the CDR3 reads TGTGCCAGCAGCTGGGCGGGACAGAGTACCTACGAGCAGTACTTC. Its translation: CASSWAGQSTYEQYF.